What follows are 6 T cell receptor beta chains derived from one specimen sequenced in a study of OX40 agonist ivuxolimab in advanced cancers. Method: immunoSEQ multiplex PCR; TCRdb's copy keeps in-frame clones and lacks some. The data contain just under 100,000 clones, approximately 94% of them singletons. The sample was CD4+ or CD8+ T cells sorted from blood, taken in a trial of the OX40 agonist ivuxolimab. The receptors shown here come from an adult with an advanced solid tumor such as melanoma, head and neck, liver or kidney cancer.

The genes are TRBV27 and TRBJ2-7; D might be TRBD2 (6 bases). Germline V gene lookup returns CDR1 MNHEY and CDR2 SMNVEV (reference sequence). The CDR3 has 14 amino acids. With 0 bases removed from V and 5 bases from J, the gap between germline ends came to 11 bases. CDR3 bases: TGTGCCAGCAGTTTATCGGGGACTCCCAACGAGCAGTACTTC. Protein sequence: CASSLSGTPNEQYF.

V usage is TRBV7-9 and J usage is TRBJ1-3, with D unresolved. The CDR3 length is 14 residues. V gave up 3 bases and J gave up 0 bases, with 6 bases separating them. Looked up from germline, CDR1 is SEHNR and CDR2 is FQNEAQ (reference sequence). CDR3 nucleotide sequence: TGTGCCAGCAGCTTCGGCCTCTCTGGAAACACCATATATTTT. Its protein product is CASSFGLSGNTIYF.

The genes are TRBV7-7 and TRBJ2-2; 10 bases align to TRBD1. The V gene end was trimmed by 5 bases and the J gene end by 4 bases; junction bases not matched to a gene: 13. CDR1 and CDR2 (germline): SSHAT, FNYEAQ (reference sequence). The CDR3 has 18 residues. The CDR3 spells CASSPRPSGQGGTGELFF. Here the CDR3 DNA reads TGTGCCAGCAGCCCCCGCCCCTCCGGACAGGGGGGCACCGGGGAGCTGTTTTTT.

The V call is TRBV6-5, the J call TRBJ2-7; perhaps TRBD2 as D (6 bases). CDR3 length equals 14 residues. The V and J ends lost 0 bases and 2 bases respectively, with 8 bases between them. Germline V gene data show CDR1 as MNHEY and CDR2 as SVGAGI. CDR3 region: CASSYSGGPYEQYF. CDR3 bases: TGTGCCAGCAGTTACTCCGGGGGACCCTACGAGCAGTACTTC.

CDR3 loop: CASSYRNGNTEAFF. CDR3 nucleotides: TGTGCCAGCAGTTACCGGAACGGGAACACTGAAGCTTTCTTT. This chain links TRBV6-6 with TRBJ1-1, with D unclear. CDR1 and CDR2 from the germline V gene are MNHNY and SVGAGI (reference sequence). Trimming pared 2 bases from V and 1 base from J, leaving 8 bases between. The CDR3 has 14 residues.

The chain carries TRBV6-5 and TRBJ2-7, with unresolved D. The CDR3 extends over 14 amino acids. Germline CDR1 reads MNHEY; CDR2 reads SVGAGI. V lost 0 bases and J lost 0, with 6 bases in between. CDR3 DNA: TGTGCCAGCAGTTACTCGGGCAGCTCCTACGAGCAGTACTTC. Translation: CASSYSGSSYEQYF.